The present entry profiles one T cell receptor beta chain with its context. The antigen is not known. PCR involved 60 Vbeta and 13 Jbeta primers. Generated by immunoSEQ multiplex PCR, the TCRdb table keeps only in-frame clones and is missing some. The sample carries 150,000 to 200,000 clones, about 80% recorded once. Germline V lookup: CDR1 SGHRS, CDR2 YFSETQ. The CDR3 runs to 16 residues. V was pared by 4 bases and J by 0 bases, with 5 bases of the junction left unmatched. This sample is drawn from a study of cytomegalovirus exposure and HLA in healthy donors. Study-wide background: Of several hundred genotyped donors, 70% to 85% clustered with self-reported Caucasian donors.

Points from the study as a whole: A later analysis showed that HLA-associated TCR beta chains had undergone more clonal expansion than equally common others.

The chain has TRBV5-1 and TRBJ1-1, with 11 bases matching TRBD1. The source material was PBMCs. The clonotype comes from a middle-aged woman in good health and CMV-seronegative. The CDR3 DNA reads as TGCGCCAGCAGCCTCGGACAGGGGGCCATGAACACTGAAGCTTTCTTT. It translates to CASSLGQGAMNTEAFF. Complete variable domain (other parts from reference TRBV5-1 and TRBJ1-1): KAGVTQTPRYLIKTRGQQVTLSCSPISGHRSVSWYQQTPGQGLQFLFEYFSETQRNKGNFPGRFSGRQFSNSRSEMNVSTLELGDSALYLCASSLGQGAMNTEAFFGQGTRLTVV.